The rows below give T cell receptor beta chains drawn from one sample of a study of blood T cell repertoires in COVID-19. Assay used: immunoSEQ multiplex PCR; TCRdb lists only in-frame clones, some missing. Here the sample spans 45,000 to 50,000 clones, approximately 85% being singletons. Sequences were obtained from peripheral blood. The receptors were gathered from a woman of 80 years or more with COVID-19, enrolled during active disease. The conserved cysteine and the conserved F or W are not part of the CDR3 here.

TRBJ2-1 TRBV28 ASTQRVNEQF
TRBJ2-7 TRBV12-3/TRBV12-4 ASSREREQY
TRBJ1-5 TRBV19 ASSPGTYSNQPQH
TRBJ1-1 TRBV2 ATRSQGRGSEAF
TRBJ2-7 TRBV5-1 ASSPGQGAYEQY
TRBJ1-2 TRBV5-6 ASSLGSSYGYT
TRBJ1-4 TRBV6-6 ASSLTGGPNEKLF
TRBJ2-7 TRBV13 ASSPGTTFREQY
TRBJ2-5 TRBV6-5 ASSYSPTGRETQY
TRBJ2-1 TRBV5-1 ASSPILAGGPSEQF
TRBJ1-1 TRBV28 ATLSGGQNTEAF
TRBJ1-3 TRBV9 ASTPRSDRPGNTIY
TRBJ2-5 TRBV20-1 SASSLAGVTYQETQY
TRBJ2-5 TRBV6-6 ASRLVQGAGVTQY
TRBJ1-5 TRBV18 ASSPGTAQPQH
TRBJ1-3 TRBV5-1 ASSLDGESTIY
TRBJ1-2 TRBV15 ATSRGVGGVGYGYT
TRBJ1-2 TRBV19 ASSTRQGTGYT
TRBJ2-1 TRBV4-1 ASSQEGAGALPDEQF
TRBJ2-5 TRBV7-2 ASSLVGGTQETQY
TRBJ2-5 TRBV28 ASSRQGRGLAGLYQETQY
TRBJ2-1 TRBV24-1 ATSDRTGGIQGNEQF
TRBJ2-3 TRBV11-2 ASSSLAGGVDTQY
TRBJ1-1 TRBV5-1 ASSPILRQGGTEAF
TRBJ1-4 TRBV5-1 ASSLQGSANEKLF
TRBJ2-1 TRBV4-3 ASSQPGQGSNEQF
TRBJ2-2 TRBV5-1 ASSRTSGSGTGELF
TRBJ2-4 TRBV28 ASSSGQAGNIQY
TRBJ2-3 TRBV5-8 ASSFTSGGPDTQY
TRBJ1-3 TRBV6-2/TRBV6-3 ASSRSDRSSGNTIY
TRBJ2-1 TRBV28 ASRTSGRSYNEQF
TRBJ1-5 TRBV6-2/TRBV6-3 ASSPGHNQPQH
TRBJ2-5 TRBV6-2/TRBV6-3 ASSYGLAATSGETQY
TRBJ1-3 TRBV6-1 ASSEGAGENTIY
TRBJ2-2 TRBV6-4 ASSDGGDTGELF
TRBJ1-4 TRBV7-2 ASSEKTGSRKLF
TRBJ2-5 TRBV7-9 ASSLAGVKQETQY
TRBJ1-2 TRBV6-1 ASSEFDRGRNYGYT
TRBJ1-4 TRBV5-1 ARTGGYPPATNEKLF
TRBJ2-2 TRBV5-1 ASSLVTGHRNTGELF
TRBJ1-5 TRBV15 ATSGRGQPQH
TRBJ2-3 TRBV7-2 ASSSWTSGSVGDTQY
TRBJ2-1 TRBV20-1 SASGQGARVRSYNEQF
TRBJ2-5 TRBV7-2 ASSSGQGHKTQY
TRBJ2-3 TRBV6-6 ASRPAGDTQY